This T cell receptor beta chain derives from a study of blood T cell repertoires in COVID-19. Study details: From the United States, Italy and Spain came samples of acute and convalescent COVID-19. Sources were T cells, B-cell-depleted T cells, or PBMCs; the material itself was cDNA or gDNA.

Methods used by the authors: Reference gene primer amplification in the assay estimated nucleated cell counts. Sequenced by immunoSEQ multiplex PCR; TCRdb stores in-frame clones only, minus some. V and J calls plus clone size are reproduced from that table; the DNA served to infer D and trimming. The sample has approximately 140,000 clones, around 81% seen once. Trimming shortened V by 1 base and J by 2 bases, and 9 bases separated the two germline ends. CDR1 is LNHDA, CDR2 SQIVND, per germline (reference sequence). The CDR3 length is 14 residues. The gene calls are TRBV19 and TRBJ2-7; D remains ambiguous. The material sequenced was peripheral blood. The TCR originated in a woman in her thirties or forties with active or convalescent COVID-19. The CDR3 loop reads CASSIGDITYEQYF. The CDR3 DNA sequence: TGTGCCAGTAGTATAGGTGACATCACCTACGAGCAGTACTTC. Looking up the rest from reference TRBV19 and TRBJ2-7 gives the full variable domain: DGGITQSPKYLFRKEGQNVTLSCEQNLNHDAMYWYRQDPGQGLRLIYYSQIVNDFQKGDIAEGYSVSREKKESFPLTVTSAQKNPTAFYLCASSIGDITYEQYFGPGTRLTVT.